One T cell receptor (beta chain) is described in this entry. Its target is not known. From blood CD8+ and CD4+ T cells, the TCR beta chain was sequenced. The TEMRA cells underwent FACS enrichment, while the CD8+ and CD4+ T cells underwent negative isolation. The data stem from a study of CD8 T cells in Susac syndrome. Study conclusions and caveats: TEMRA cells and active patients showed peak Susac CD8+ clonal expansion.

This CDR3 is 16 amino acids long. Germline loops: CDR1 MNHEY, CDR2 SVGEGT. The V segment lost 2 bases and the J segment 2 bases; nucleotides outside the gene matches: 6. RNA was extracted with the RNeasy kit, and a quantity of roughly 0.45 to 1 ug was reverse transcribed using random hexamers. With immunoSEQ multiplex PCR, TCR beta CDR3 was amplified across 54 Vbeta and 13 Jbeta. TCRdb reprocessed the immunoSEQ multiplex PCR reads with MiXCR, giving one entry per CDR3 protein. The top ten clones hold under 0.5% of a sample with about 85,000 distinct CDR3 sequences, approximately 95% of them seen once.

The chain uses TRBV6-2 or TRBV6-3 and TRBJ2-5; the match to TRBD2 covers 9 bases. The specimen sequenced was CD8+ T cells from PBMCs. This TCR was recovered from a human donor with Susac syndrome. CDR3 loop: CASSYRSSGEQETQYF. The CDR3 DNA reads as TGTGCCAGCAGTTACAGGTCTAGCGGGGAACAAGAGACCCAGTACTTC.